These 20 T cell receptor beta chains were sequenced from one sample in a study of shared clonotypes between healthy human individuals (dated by TCRdb to about 2020). To prepare the library, the immunoSEQ multiplex PCR assay was applied. TCRdb took this table from immuneACCESS and kept in-frame rearrangements with V and J called. Such tables lack part of the clones; where checked against another copy, unresolved V genes explain under half of the gap, and the rest is unexplained. Present in this sample are fewer than 1.8 million clones, around 98.5% of which were seen just once. Clones ranked in the top ten supply 0.36% of the sample. The material sequenced was naive CD4+ T cells sorted from blood. Sample cell subset or site, as interpreted from the label and publication: CD45RA+ positively selected. All receptors derive from a man aged 30 to 39 in good health.

The V gene is TRBV15, the J gene TRBJ2-1; no definite D call. This CDR3 region has 17 residues. Germline lookup yields CDR1 LNHNV and CDR2 YYDKDF (reference sequence). Trimming took off 0 bases at V and 0 bases at J, with 12 bases between the two ends. CDR3 coding DNA: TGTGCCACCAGCAGAGATGCAGGTGGAATCTCCTACAATGAGCAGTTCTTC. The encoded protein is CATSRDAGGISYNEQFF. Complete variable domain (other parts from reference TRBV15 and TRBJ2-1): DAMVIQNPRYQVTQFGKPVTLSCSQTLNHNVMYWYQQKSSQAPKLLFHYYDKDFNNEADTPDNFQSRRPNTSFCFLDIRSPGLGDTAMYLCATSRDAGGISYNEQFFGPGTRLTVL.

The chain uses TRBV7-9 and TRBJ2-7; 9 bases line up with TRBD1. This CDR3 has 14 amino acids. The germline gives CDR1 SEHNR, CDR2 FQNEAQ (reference sequence). The trim removed 7 bases at V and 3 bases at J, leaving 7 bases unmatched. CDR3 sequence reads: CASIPGQGIYEQYF. The CDR3 bases are TGTGCCAGCATACCGGGACAGGGTATCTACGAGCAGTACTTC.

This rearrangement joins TRBV25-1 to TRBJ2-2, with 8 bases identical to TRBD1. Germline values: CDR1 MGHDK, CDR2 SYGVNS. The junction had 5 bases not matched to a gene; V was cut back by 2 bases and J by 3 bases. The CDR3 is 16 amino acids. CDR3 region: CASSESRDRYTGELFF. The DNA for the CDR3 is TGTGCCAGCAGTGAAAGCAGGGACAGGTACACCGGGGAGCTGTTTTTT.

The chain links TRBV10-1 to TRBJ2-7; TRBD1 is a possible D gene (5 bases). Trimming took 2 bases from V and 3 from J, leaving 11 bases between them. The CDR3 has 14 residues. From germline, CDR1 is WNHNN and CDR2 SYGVQD (reference sequence). This chain's CDR3 is CASSERQGDYEQYF. The CDR3 DNA is TGCGCCAGCAGTGAGAGGCAGGGTGACTACGAGCAGTACTTC.

This sequence joins TRBV5-1 and TRBJ2-1; D gene ambiguous. Trimming took 0 bases from V and 6 from J, leaving 7 bases between them. The CDR3 spans 13 residues. The germline V gene encodes CDR1 SGHRS and CDR2 YFSETQ. CDR3 sequence: CASSLARSNEQFF. The CDR3 nucleotides read TGCGCCAGCAGCTTGGCCCGTTCCAATGAGCAGTTCTTC. The full variable domain, in which reference TRBV5-1 and TRBJ2-1 provide the parts outside the CDR3, is KAGVTQTPRYLIKTRGQQVTLSCSPISGHRSVSWYQQTPGQGLQFLFEYFSETQRNKGNFPGRFSGRQFSNSRSEMNVSTLELGDSALYLCASSLARSNEQFFGPGTRLTVL.

The gene calls are TRBV19 and TRBJ2-3; 8 bases align to TRBD2. Germline V gene sequence: CDR1 LNHDA, CDR2 SQIVND (reference sequence). CDR3 length: 15 residues. V lost 5 bases and J lost 2; bases outside the gene matches: 6. CDR3 DNA: TGTGCCAGTAGTCATCGGACTAGCTACACAGATACGCAGTATTTT. Its translation: CASSHRTSYTDTQYF. Combining the CDR3 with reference TRBV19 and TRBJ2-3 gives the whole variable domain DGGITQSPKYLFRKEGQNVTLSCEQNLNHDAMYWYRQDPGQGLRLIYYSQIVNDFQKGDIAEGYSVSREKKESFPLTVTSAQKNPTAFYLCASSHRTSYTDTQYFGPGTRLTVL.

J is TRBJ2-7 and V is TRBV19, with 8 positions matching TRBD2. The CDR3 length is 14 residues. Trimming at V came to 4 bases and at J to 3 bases, leaving 5 bases not matched to a gene. Germline V lookup: CDR1 LNHDA, CDR2 SQIVND (reference sequence). The CDR3 DNA sequence: TGTGCCAGTAGTAACGGGAGGGCCTTCTACGAGCAGTACTTC. It translates to CASSNGRAFYEQYF.

J is TRBJ2-5 and V is TRBV15; possibly TRBD2 for D (6 bases). This CDR3 is 13 amino acids long. V dropped 9 bases and J dropped 3 bases, with 14 bases sitting between them. CDR1 and CDR2 (germline): LNHNV, YYDKDF (reference sequence). In nucleotides, the CDR3 is TGTGCCACTTTGCGGGGCCGGGAAGAGACCCAGTACTTC. It is translated as CATLRGREETQYF. Complete variable domain (other parts from reference TRBV15 and TRBJ2-5): DAMVIQNPRYQVTQFGKPVTLSCSQTLNHNVMYWYQQKSSQAPKLLFHYYDKDFNNEADTPDNFQSRRPNTSFCFLDIRSPGLGDTAMYLCATLRGREETQYFGPGTRLLVL.

V gene TRBV7-3 combines with J gene TRBJ2-7; tentative D call: TRBD1 (6 bases). Trimming shortened V by 1 base and J by 2 bases, and 21 bases separated the two germline ends. The length of the CDR3 is 18 residues. Germline CDR1 reads SGHTA; CDR2 reads FQGTGA. The chain's CDR3 is CASSLNPTGTLPTYEQYF. The CDR3 nucleotides read TGTGCCAGCAGCTTAAACCCTACCGGGACATTACCGACCTACGAGCAGTACTTC.

The V gene is TRBV2, the J gene TRBJ2-1; D gene ambiguous. Germline values: CDR1 SNHLY, CDR2 FYNNEI. This CDR3 region has 13 residues. The V and J ends lost 7 bases and 5 bases respectively, with 12 bases between them. The CDR3 sequence is CASTLYGNNEQFF. CDR3 bases: TGTGCCAGCACCCTCTATGGAAACAATGAGCAGTTCTTC.

DNA of the CDR3: TGTGCCACCCGGCGACAGGGGGCAAACGAGCAGTACTTC. Amino acids: CATRRQGANEQYF. V gene TRBV10-3 combines with J gene TRBJ2-7; the match to TRBD1 covers 10 bases. Germline CDR1 is ENHRY and CDR2 is SYGVKD. The CDR3 runs to 13 residues. V shed 10 bases and J 5 bases; nucleotides not matched to a gene: 8.

The J gene is TRBJ1-2, the V gene TRBV9, with TRBD1 identical over 8 bases. Unmatched junction bases numbered 15, after V lost 4 bases and J lost 7 bases. Germline-derived CDR1 and CDR2 are SGDLS and YYNGEE. The length of the CDR3 is 16 residues. The CDR3 loop is CASSLSGQGRGGGYTF. CDR3 DNA sequence: TGTGCCAGCAGCCTGAGCGGACAGGGAAGAGGAGGTGGCTACACCTTC.

CDR3 in amino acids: CASSLFLAGFGNEQFF. In nucleotides, the CDR3 is TGTGCCAGCAGCTTATTCCTAGCGGGATTCGGCAATGAGCAGTTCTTC. The chain links TRBV11-2 to TRBJ2-1, with 9 nucleotides matching TRBD2. The CDR3 sequence is 16 residues long. In germline, CDR1 is SGHAT, CDR2 FQNNGV. After removal of 2 bases from V and 6 bases from J, the junction contained 8 bases not matched to a gene.

The chain couples TRBV5-1 to TRBJ2-5, with 10 bases aligning to TRBD1. CDR1 and CDR2 (germline): SGHRS, YFSETQ. V lost 4 bases, J lost 5 bases, and 14 bases stayed unmatched. This CDR3 spans 17 amino acids. The CDR3 sequence is CASSDPTTGGMGETQYF. The DNA of the CDR3 is TGCGCCAGCAGCGATCCCACGACAGGGGGCATGGGGGAGACCCAGTACTTC.

The V call is TRBV10-1, the J call TRBJ2-1, with D perhaps assigned TRBD1 or TRBD2 (6 bases each). In germline, CDR1 is WNHNN, CDR2 SYGVQD (reference sequence). This CDR3 is built from 13 residues. V lost 3 bases and J lost 9, with 12 bases in between. The CDR3 loop is CASSDRGDGEQFF. CDR3 DNA: TGCGCCAGCAGTGATAGGGGGGACGGTGAGCAGTTCTTC.

The genes are TRBV5-4 and TRBJ2-3; 10 bases map to TRBD2. V shed 1 base, J shed 3 bases, and the junction held 5 bases outside the gene matches. Germline values: CDR1 SGHNT, CDR2 YYREEE (reference sequence). This CDR3 spans 16 amino acids. Written as DNA, the CDR3 is TGTGCCAGCAGCTTGCGGGCTAGCGGGAGTACAGATACGCAGTATTTT. Translated, it gives CASSLRASGSTDTQYF. The full variable domain, in which reference TRBV5-4 and TRBJ2-3 provide the parts outside the CDR3, is ETGVTQSPTHLIKTRGQQVTLRCSSQSGHNTVSWYQQALGQGPQFIFQYYREEENGRGNFPPRFSGLQFPNYSSELNVNALELDDSALYLCASSLRASGSTDTQYFGPGTRLTVL.

CDR3 in DNA: TGTGCCAGCAGCTTCAAGACTAGCGGGAGGGAAAGCTCCTACAATGAGCAGTTCTTC. Translating it yields CASSFKTSGRESSYNEQFF. The genes are TRBV11-3 and TRBJ2-1, with 14 positions matching TRBD2. This CDR3 is 19 amino acids long. The V and J ends lost 3 bases and 0 bases, in that order; junction bases with no gene match: 7. Per germline, CDR1 SGHNT and CDR2 YENEEA.

The chain couples TRBV27 to TRBJ1-4; D remains unclear. Germline V lookup: CDR1 MNHEY, CDR2 SMNVEV (reference sequence). The CDR3 sequence is 14 residues long. The germline V and J ends were trimmed by 8 bases and 7 bases, with 17 bases remaining between them. The CDR3 here is CASGESGWGEKLFF. In DNA form, the CDR3 reads TGTGCCAGCGGAGAATCCGGTTGGGGTGAAAAACTGTTTTTT.

The chain combines TRBV4-1 with TRBJ1-5; perhaps TRBD1 as D (5 bases). Germline V CDR1 and CDR2: MGHRA, YSYEKL. Deletions cut 4 bases from V and 1 base from J, with 11 bases between. The CDR3 runs 15 residues. The chain's CDR3 is CASSLVDRSNQPQHF. CDR3 in DNA: TGCGCCAGCAGCCTCGTCGACAGAAGCAATCAGCCCCAGCATTTT.

The table lists this clone with a count of one. The J gene is TRBJ2-7, the V gene TRBV11-2; 9 nucleotides line up with TRBD2. Germline values: CDR1 SGHAT, CDR2 FQNNGV. The CDR3 totals 15 residues. V gave up 5 bases and J gave up 2 bases; unmatched junction bases: 7. The CDR3 bases are TGTGCCAGCAGCCGAAATAGCGGGAGAGCCTACGAGCAGTACTTC. Its translation is CASSRNSGRAYEQYF.